What follows are 17 T cell receptor beta chains derived from one specimen sequenced in a study of cytomegalovirus exposure and HLA in healthy donors. Primers: 60 Vbeta forward and 13 Jbeta reverse. Profiling relied on immunoSEQ multiplex PCR, and the TCRdb table lists in-frame clones only, not all of them. The data hold 200,000 or so clones, with around 86% observed a single time. Sample: PBMCs. All receptors derive from a woman between 40 and 50 years old in good health and CMV-seronegative.

CDR3 nucleotides: TGTGCCAGCGGGGCGGGAGGACCCTCCGAGCAGTACTTC. Its protein product is CASGAGGPSEQYF. J is TRBJ2-7 and V is TRBV9; 8 nucleotides align to TRBD2. Germline CDR1 reads SGDLS; CDR2 reads YYNGEE. The length of the CDR3 is 13 residues. Losses at the gene ends were 7 bases for V and 6 bases for J; bases not matched to a gene: 9. Looking up the rest from reference TRBV9 and TRBJ2-7 gives the full variable domain: DSGVTQTPKHLITATGQRVTLRCSPRSGDLSVYWYQQSLDQGLQFLIQYYNGEERAKGNILERFSAQQFPDLHSELNLSSLELGDSALYFCASGAGGPSEQYFGPGTRLTVT.

J is TRBJ2-5 and V is TRBV5-1; D is unclear. This CDR3 comprises 15 residues. Per the germline V gene, CDR1 is SGHRS and CDR2 is YFSETQ. V shed 5 bases and J shed 4 bases, with 18 bases lying between them. The DNA for the CDR3 is TGCGCCAGCAGGGCCGGTTGGGTGGAGAGAGAGACCCAGTACTTC. This encodes CASRAGWVERETQYF.

The rearrangement links TRBV9 to TRBJ1-5, with a tentative D call TRBD1 (5 bases). This CDR3 contains 19 residues. The V and J ends lost 2 bases and 1 base respectively, with 22 bases between them. The V gene's germline CDR1 is SGDLS and CDR2 YYNGEE. In DNA form, the CDR3 reads TGTGCCAGCAGCGTCGGGAAGGGGAGGGGCGTAGGGAGCAATCAGCCCCAGCATTTT. Translation gives CASSVGKGRGVGSNQPQHF.

The chain couples TRBV5-1 to TRBJ1-1; 10 bases line up with TRBD1. This CDR3 spans 16 amino acids. CDR1 and CDR2 (germline): SGHRS, YFSETQ. The V gene end was trimmed by 2 bases and the J gene end by 1 base; junction bases not matched to a gene: 5. The CDR3 is CASSLGTGAWNTEAFF. The DNA for the CDR3 is TGCGCCAGCAGCTTAGGGACAGGGGCTTGGAACACTGAAGCTTTCTTT.

To note about this clone: Other DNA sequences from this sample encode an identical CDR3 as well. The chain combines TRBV30 with TRBJ1-1; D perhaps matches TRBD1 (5 bases). Germline CDR1 reads GTSNPN; CDR2 reads SVGIG (reference sequence). The CDR3 spans 15 residues. V lost 3 bases and J lost 2, with 16 bases in between. The CDR3 region is CAWSPAMGLNTEAFF. The DNA of the CDR3 is TGTGCCTGGAGCCCTGCGATGGGGCTTAACACTGAAGCTTTCTTT. The full variable domain, in which reference TRBV30 and TRBJ1-1 provide the parts outside the CDR3, is SQTIHQWPATLVQPVGSPLSLECTVEGTSNPNLYWYRQAAGRGLQLLFYSVGIGQISSEVPQNLSASRPQDRQFILSSKKLLLSDSGFYLCAWSPAMGLNTEAFFGQGTRLTVV.

The chain recombines TRBV28 with TRBJ1-2, with a weak D call TRBD1 (5 bases). Per the germline V gene, CDR1 is MDHEN and CDR2 is SYDVKM. CDR3 length: 13 residues. The V end lost 2 bases, the J end lost 7 bases, and 11 bases lay between the germline ends. The CDR3 sequence is CASSLSLRGGYTF. The CDR3, as DNA: TGTGCCAGCAGTTTAAGTCTTAGGGGTGGCTACACCTTC.

The chain recombines TRBV5-6 with TRBJ2-7, with 8 bases fitting TRBD2. The CDR3 spans 19 residues. Germline V CDR1 and CDR2: SGHDT, YYEEEE. V shed 1 base, J shed 0 bases, and the junction held 15 bases outside the gene matches. For the CDR3, the DNA is TGTGCCAGCAGCTTGAAAGGACCGACTCTAGCGGGCACCTCCTACGAGCAGTACTTC. Translated, it gives CASSLKGPTLAGTSYEQYF. The entire variable domain, with the rest obtained from reference TRBV5-6 and TRBJ2-7, is as follows: DAGVTQSPTHLIKTRGQQVTLRCSPKSGHDTVSWYQQALGQGPQFIFQYYEEEERQRGNFPDRFSGHQFPNYSSELNVNALLLGDSALYLCASSLKGPTLAGTSYEQYFGPGTRLTVT.

This clone has only one observation. The rearrangement links TRBV29-1 to TRBJ1-2, with TRBD1 matching 9 bases. The germline V gene encodes CDR1 SQVTM and CDR2 ANQGSEA. V lost 7 bases to trimming and J lost 4 bases; unmatched junction nucleotides: 7. The CDR3 consists of 13 residues. The CDR3: CSAMTGGGYGYTF. The CDR3 DNA reads TGCAGCGCGATGACAGGGGGGGGCTATGGCTACACCTTC.

V usage is TRBV30 and J usage is TRBJ2-7; TRBD2 matches at 10 bases. J lost 4 bases, V lost 2 bases, and 11 bases had no gene match. CDR3 length: 16 residues. Germline loops: CDR1 GTSNPN, CDR2 SVGIG (reference sequence). CDR3 in amino acids: CAWSILAGAGSYEQYF. The CDR3 nucleotides read TGTGCCTGGAGTATCCTAGCGGGAGCGGGATCTTACGAGCAGTACTTC.

The rearrangement uses TRBV4-1 and TRBJ1-1; perhaps TRBD1 as D (5 bases). Trimming pared 4 bases from V and 6 bases from J, leaving 27 bases between. CDR3 length equals 18 residues. The germline V gene has CDR1 MGHRA and CDR2 YSYEKL. In DNA form, the CDR3 reads TGCGCCAGCAGCCCCCCGCTCATCGGGCCGGGGGGAAAGGCTGAAGCTTTCTTT. Protein product: CASSPPLIGPGGKAEAFF.

The genes are TRBV9 and TRBJ2-5, with 13 bases that match TRBD2. There are 16 residues in the CDR3. The V segment lost 3 bases and the J segment 5 bases; nucleotides outside the gene matches: 7. The V gene's germline CDR1 is SGDLS and CDR2 YYNGEE. This CDR3 is CASSEGLAGVMETQYF. The CDR3 DNA is TGTGCCAGCAGCGAAGGACTAGCGGGAGTGATGGAGACCCAGTACTTC. The entire variable domain, with the rest obtained from reference TRBV9 and TRBJ2-5, is as follows: DSGVTQTPKHLITATGQRVTLRCSPRSGDLSVYWYQQSLDQGLQFLIQYYNGEERAKGNILERFSAQQFPDLHSELNLSSLELGDSALYFCASSEGLAGVMETQYFGPGTRLLVL.

V is TRBV5-4 and J is TRBJ2-3; 8 nucleotides line up with TRBD1. CDR1 and CDR2 from the germline V gene are SGHNT and YYREEE (reference sequence). The CDR3 sequence is 15 residues long. The trim removed 1 base at V and 2 bases at J, leaving 3 bases unmatched. This chain's CDR3 is CASSLMGQDTDTQYF. The CDR3 nucleotides are TGTGCCAGCAGCTTGATGGGACAGGACACAGATACGCAGTATTTT.

The chain links TRBV6-6 to TRBJ2-2; D is perhaps TRBD1 (6 bases). Deletions cut 5 bases from V and 5 bases from J, with 15 bases between. There are 15 residues in the CDR3. The V gene's germline CDR1 is MNHNY and CDR2 SVGAGI (reference sequence). The CDR3 sequence is CASSNTRTATGELFF. Written as DNA, the CDR3 is TGTGCCAGCAGTAATACAAGGACAGCAACCGGGGAGCTGTTTTTT.

The gene calls are TRBV28 and TRBJ2-7, with 13 bases matching TRBD2. Germline V gives CDR1 MDHEN, CDR2 SYDVKM. There are 15 residues in the CDR3. V lost 6 bases and J lost 4; bases outside the gene matches: 6. This chain's CDR3 is CASSGLAGVAYEQYF. CDR3 DNA sequence: TGTGCCAGCAGCGGACTAGCGGGAGTTGCATACGAGCAGTACTTC.

The DNA for the CDR3 is TGTGCCAGTGGACAGGGAATGGAGACCCAGTACTTC. Its translation is CASGQGMETQYF. The chain employs TRBV2 and TRBJ2-5, with 8 bases identical to TRBD1. This CDR3 spans 12 amino acids. Germline assignment: CDR1 SNHLY and CDR2 FYNNEI. J was trimmed by 5 bases and V by 9 bases; bases with no gene match: 5.

The rearrangement links TRBV4-2 to TRBJ2-1; TRBD2 aligns across 8 bases. J was trimmed by 6 bases and V by 2 bases; bases with no gene match: 6. Germline CDR1 is LGHNA and CDR2 is YNFKEQ. The CDR3 spans 15 residues. The CDR3 nucleotides are TGTGCCAGCAGCCAAACGGGAGGGCCATCCAATGAGCAGTTCTTC. It specifies CASSQTGGPSNEQFF.

In this sample, this clone turned up a few times. The gene calls are TRBV29-1 and TRBJ2-2; perhaps TRBD2 as D (5 bases). Germline V lookup: CDR1 SQVTM, CDR2 ANQGSEA. The CDR3 loop spans 12 amino acids. V lost 3 bases, J lost 6 bases, and 8 bases lay in between. The CDR3: CSVEERSGELFF. The CDR3 DNA reads TGCAGCGTTGAGGAGCGGTCCGGGGAGCTGTTTTTT.